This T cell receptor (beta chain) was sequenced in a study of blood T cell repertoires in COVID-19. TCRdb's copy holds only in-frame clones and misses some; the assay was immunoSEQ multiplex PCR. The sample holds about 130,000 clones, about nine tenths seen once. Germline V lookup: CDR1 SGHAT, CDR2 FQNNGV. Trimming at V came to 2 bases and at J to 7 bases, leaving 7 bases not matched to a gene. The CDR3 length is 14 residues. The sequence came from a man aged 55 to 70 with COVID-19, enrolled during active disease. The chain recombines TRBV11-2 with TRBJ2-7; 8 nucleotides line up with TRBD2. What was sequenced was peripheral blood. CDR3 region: CASSLSSGPAEQYF. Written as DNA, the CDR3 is TGTGCCAGCAGCTTATCTAGCGGGCCAGCTGAGCAGTACTTC.